This passage covers 24 T cell receptor beta chains from one sample sequenced in a study of beta chain features in type 1 diabetes. Isolated RNA was reverse transcribed in full, so expressed TCRB transcripts were sequenced. Generated by immunoSEQ multiplex PCR, the TCRdb table keeps only in-frame clones and is missing some. The data contain 110,000 to 150,000 clones, 6.9% of them seen just once; the ten biggest clones take up under 1.5%. Sequencing input: central memory CD4+ T cells from blood. The origin of the receptors is a woman in her twenties or thirties in good health.

V is TRBV18 and J is TRBJ1-2; D unclear. Per germline, CDR1 KGHSH and CDR2 LQKENI. V lost 3 bases and J 3 bases, leaving 8 bases between the germline ends. The CDR3 spans 13 residues. The CDR3 sequence is CASSPNSDYGYTF. The CDR3 coding sequence is TGTGCCAGCTCACCCAATTCGGACTATGGCTACACCTTC.

This clone was counted between two and nine times. This rearrangement joins TRBV7-2 to TRBJ2-1; maybe TRBD2 (6 bases). CDR1 is SGHTA and CDR2 is FQGNSA in the germline V gene. CDR3 length equals 17 residues. Deletions cut 5 bases from V and 0 bases from J, with 17 bases between. The CDR3 loop reads CASSAKRAGSSYNEQFF. In DNA form, the CDR3 reads TGTGCCAGCAGCGCTAAACGAGCGGGTAGCTCCTACAATGAGCAGTTCTTC.

This clone has ten or more counts. V and J are TRBV5-6 and TRBJ2-7; maybe TRBD2 (5 bases). V lost 1 base, J lost 1 base, and 6 bases lay in between. Germline assignment: CDR1 SGHDT and CDR2 YYEEEE. This CDR3 has 13 amino acids. CDR3 loop: CASSLRESYEQYF. CDR3 nucleotides: TGTGCCAGCAGCTTGCGGGAATCCTACGAGCAGTACTTC.

This clone was observed many times. V gene TRBV14 combines with J gene TRBJ1-2; 8 bases are shared with TRBD1. The V segment lost 1 base and the J segment 8 bases; nucleotides outside the gene matches: 9. CDR3 size: 15 residues. Per germline, CDR1 SGHDN and CDR2 FVKESK. This CDR3 reads CASSQVSGTGGGYTF. DNA for the CDR3: TGTGCCAGCAGCCAAGTCAGCGGGACAGGTGGAGGCTACACCTTC.

The rearrangement links TRBV5-6 to TRBJ2-2; 7 bases are a match to TRBD2. The V and J ends lost 1 base and 5 bases, in that order; junction bases with no gene match: 5. Germline lookup yields CDR1 SGHDT and CDR2 YYEEEE. This CDR3 is built from 15 residues. CDR3 in amino acids: CASSLPTSWTGELFF. The DNA for the CDR3 is TGTGCCAGCAGCTTGCCGACTAGCTGGACCGGGGAGCTGTTTTTT.

The J gene is TRBJ2-4, the V gene TRBV11-3, with D possibly being TRBD1 (6 bases). The CDR3 covers 15 residues. V shed 5 bases and J shed 3 bases, with 14 bases lying between them. Germline CDR1 and CDR2: SGHNT and YENEEA. The CDR3 spells CASSGQQGGKNIQYF. CDR3 coding DNA: TGTGCCAGCAGCGGACAACAGGGCGGCAAAAACATTCAGTACTTC.

The V gene is TRBV5-1, the J gene TRBJ2-7; weak D call: TRBD2 (6 bases). The CDR3 runs 14 residues. Trimming removed 0 bases at V and 13 bases at J, with 20 bases between. Germline lookup yields CDR1 SGHRS and CDR2 YFSETQ. This CDR3 is CASSLGGTGRPFYF. Here the CDR3 DNA reads TGCGCCAGCAGCTTGGGCGGGACCGGGAGACCCTTTTACTTC.

The V call is TRBV9, the J call TRBJ2-1; TRBD2 matches 14 bases. Per germline, CDR1 SGDLS and CDR2 YYNGEE. Losses at the gene ends were 3 bases for V and 13 bases for J; bases not matched to a gene: 9. CDR3 size: 15 residues. The CDR3 region has the DNA TGTGCCAGCAGCGAGACTAGCGGGAGGGCCTTTTCTCAGTTCTTC. Translation gives CASSETSGRAFSQFF.

At least ten counts were recorded for this clone. This chain connects TRBV4-3 to TRBJ1-1, with D unresolved. V was shortened by 0 bases and J by 4 bases, with 6 bases between the two germline ends. Germline V CDR1 and CDR2: LGHNA, YSLEER. The CDR3 spans 13 residues. CDR3 sequence reads: CASSQDRSTEAFF. CDR3 DNA sequence: TGCGCCAGCAGCCAAGATAGGAGCACTGAAGCTTTCTTT.

This clone was found a few times. The V and J genes are TRBV18 and TRBJ1-2; TRBD1 might be the D (6 bases). The V end lost 3 bases, the J end lost 4 bases, and 9 bases lay between the germline ends. CDR1 and CDR2 (germline): KGHSH, LQKENI. This CDR3 is 13 amino acids long. CDR3 nucleotide sequence: TGTGCCAGCTCACCGGAAGGGGGCTATGGCTACACCTTC. The encoded protein is CASSPEGGYGYTF.

Remarks on this clone: This same CDR3 is encoded by further DNA sequences in the sample. V gene TRBV7-9 combines with J gene TRBJ2-1; TRBD2 matches at 7 bases. V was pared by 5 bases and J by 2 bases, with 6 bases of the junction left unmatched. The CDR3 spans 15 residues. Germline V lookup: CDR1 SEHNR, CDR2 FQNEAQ (reference sequence). CDR3 in amino acids: CASSPPGGPYNEQFF. In DNA, the CDR3 is TGTGCCAGCAGCCCCCCGGGAGGCCCCTACAATGAGCAGTTCTTC. Combining the CDR3 with reference TRBV7-9 and TRBJ2-1 gives the whole variable domain DTGVSQNPRHKITKRGQNVTFRCDPISEHNRLYWYRQTLGQGPEFLTYFQNEAQLEKSRLLSDRFSAERPKGSFSTLEIQRTEQGDSAMYLCASSPPGGPYNEQFFGPGTRLTVL.

This clone has ten or more counts. The chain has TRBV18 and TRBJ2-5, with D maybe TRBD2 (6 bases). The CDR3 totals 15 residues. Germline CDR1 and CDR2: KGHSH and LQKENI. The V end lost 1 base, the J end lost 3 bases, and 12 bases lay between the germline ends. The DNA of the CDR3 is TGTGCCAGCTCACCACGGAACGGGAGAGAAGAGACCCAGTACTTC. This gives the protein CASSPRNGREETQYF.

The J gene is TRBJ2-7, the V gene TRBV7-2; 10 bases agree with TRBD2. Losses at the gene ends were 5 bases for V and 2 bases for J; bases not matched to a gene: 6. This CDR3 has 15 residues. CDR1 is SGHTA and CDR2 is FQGNSA in the germline V gene. CDR3 nucleotide sequence: TGTGCCAGCAGCCTGGAGGGACTAGCGACCTACGAGCAGTACTTC. Translating gives CASSLEGLATYEQYF.

The gene calls are TRBV18 and TRBJ2-1, with 11 bases lining up with TRBD2. The CDR3 runs to 16 residues. The germline gives CDR1 KGHSH, CDR2 LQKENI. Trimming took 0 bases from V and 4 from J; bases not matched to a gene: 2. The CDR3 spells CASSPPGLAAYNEQFF. The CDR3 DNA reads as TGTGCCAGCTCACCACCGGGACTAGCGGCTTACAATGAGCAGTTCTTC.

The chain combines TRBV7-2 with TRBJ2-7; tentatively, D is TRBD2 (6 bases). Germline V CDR1 and CDR2: SGHTA, FQGNSA. V was clipped by 5 bases and J by 0 bases, with 11 bases between them. The CDR3 has 14 residues. The CDR3 is CASSPEGTSYEQYF. The CDR3 bases are TGTGCCAGCAGCCCGGAGGGAACCTCCTACGAGCAGTACTTC.

This clone occurred a few times. The chain is built from TRBV28 and TRBJ2-7, with 13 bases aligning to TRBD2. The CDR3 runs to 20 residues. Germline CDR1 reads MDHEN; CDR2 reads SYDVKM. The junction had 20 bases not matched to a gene; V was cut back by 5 bases and J by 4 bases. The CDR3 bases are TGTGCCAGCAGTACAAATAAATGGGGACTAGCGGGAAGGTCTATGTACGAGCAGTACTTC. Translation gives CASSTNKWGLAGRSMYEQYF.

This clone was counted at least ten times. The rearrangement links TRBV20-1 to TRBJ2-1; 8 positions match TRBD2. With 7 bases clipped from V and 9 bases from J, the junction kept 5 bases outside the gene matches. This CDR3 comprises 11 residues. Germline CDR1 is DFQATT and CDR2 is SNEGSKA (reference sequence). CDR3 sequence (DNA): TGCAGTGGGACTAGCTTCGGTGAGCAGTTCTTC. Translating it yields CSGTSFGEQFF.

This chain joins TRBV29-1 and TRBJ2-5; D is possibly TRBD2 (6 bases). Germline CDR1 and CDR2: SQVTM and ANQGSEA. The V end lost 2 bases, the J end lost 5 bases, and 9 bases lay between the germline ends. The CDR3 is made up of 12 amino acids. CDR3 DNA sequence: TGCAGCGTTGAAATCGGGAGTGAGACCCAGTACTTC. Translation: CSVEIGSETQYF.

The chain recombines TRBV2 with TRBJ2-3; D might be TRBD1 (6 bases). CDR1 is SNHLY, CDR2 FYNNEI, per germline. CDR3 length: 14 residues. The V and J ends lost 3 bases and 5 bases respectively, with 12 bases between them. CDR3 amino acids: CASSDRGHRDTQYF. Written as DNA, the CDR3 is TGTGCCAGCAGTGATCGGGGACATAGAGATACGCAGTATTTT. Full variable domain (missing parts from reference TRBV2 and TRBJ2-3): EPEVTQTPSHQVTQMGQEVILRCVPISNHLYFYWYRQILGQKVEFLVSFYNNEISEKSEIFDDQFSVERPDGSNFTLKIRSTKLEDSAMYFCASSDRGHRDTQYFGPGTRLTVL.

There are many counts of this clone. This rearrangement joins TRBV7-9 to TRBJ2-5; TRBD1 matches 9 bases. There are 16 residues in the CDR3. Germline loops: CDR1 SEHNR, CDR2 FQNEAQ (reference sequence). Trimming removed 5 bases from V and 5 bases from J; junction bases left unmatched: 12. The CDR3 here is CASSPTPGQGDETQYF. CDR3 coding DNA: TGTGCCAGCAGCCCCACACCGGGACAGGGAGACGAGACCCAGTACTTC.

The V gene is TRBV18, the J gene TRBJ2-3; D remains ambiguous. The length of the CDR3 is 14 residues. Germline V gene sequence: CDR1 KGHSH, CDR2 LQKENI. V shed 5 bases and J shed 2 bases, with 11 bases lying between them. DNA of the CDR3: TGTGCCAGCTCATACGACAAAGCCACAGATACGCAGTATTTT. Residues: CASSYDKATDTQYF.

The table lists this clone with a few counts. The V call is TRBV19, the J call TRBJ2-1, with 11 bases fitting TRBD2. Trimming took 3 bases from V and 7 from J; bases not matched to a gene: 2. Germline CDR1 is LNHDA and CDR2 is SQIVND (reference sequence). The CDR3 runs to 14 residues. The CDR3 DNA reads TGTGCCAGTAGTATTACTAGCGGGAGAAATGAGCAGTTCTTC. Protein product: CASSITSGRNEQFF.

There are many counts of this clone. The chain carries TRBV25-1 and TRBJ2-7, with D perhaps TRBD2 (5 bases). Germline V gene lookup returns CDR1 MGHDK and CDR2 SYGVNS. V dropped 5 bases and J dropped 5 bases, with 16 bases sitting between them. This CDR3 contains 14 residues. The CDR3 region has the DNA TGTGCCAGCAGTTTGGACTCCCTTCAAAACGAGCAGTACTTC. Translated: CASSLDSLQNEQYF.

The table lists this clone with a few counts. The CDR3 sequence is CASSPGTYYNEQFF. The DNA of the CDR3 is TGTGCCAGTAGTCCCGGGACATACTACAATGAGCAGTTCTTC. This chain uses TRBV19 with TRBJ2-1, with D tentatively TRBD1 (6 bases). Germline V gives CDR1 LNHDA, CDR2 SQIVND (reference sequence). CDR3 length: 14 amino acids. With 5 bases removed from V and 3 bases from J, the gap between germline ends came to 11 bases.